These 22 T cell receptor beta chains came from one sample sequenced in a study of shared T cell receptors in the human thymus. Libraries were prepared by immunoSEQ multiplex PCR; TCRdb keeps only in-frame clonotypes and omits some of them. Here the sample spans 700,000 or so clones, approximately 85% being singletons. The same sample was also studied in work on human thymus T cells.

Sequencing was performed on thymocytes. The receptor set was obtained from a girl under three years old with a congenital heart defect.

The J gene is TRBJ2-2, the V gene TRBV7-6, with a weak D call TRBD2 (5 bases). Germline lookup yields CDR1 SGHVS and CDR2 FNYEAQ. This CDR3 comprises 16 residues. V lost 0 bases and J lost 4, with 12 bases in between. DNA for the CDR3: TGTGCCAGCAGCTTAGCGCGGGCCGCGAGCACCGGGGAGCTGTTTTTT. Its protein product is CASSLARAASTGELFF.

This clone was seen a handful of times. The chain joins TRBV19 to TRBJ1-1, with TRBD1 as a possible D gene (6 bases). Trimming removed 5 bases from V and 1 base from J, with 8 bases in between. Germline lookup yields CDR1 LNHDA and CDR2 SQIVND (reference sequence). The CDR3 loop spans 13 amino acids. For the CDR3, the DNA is TGTGCCAGTAGTGGACAGCGGAACACTGAAGCTTTCTTT. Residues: CASSGQRNTEAFF.

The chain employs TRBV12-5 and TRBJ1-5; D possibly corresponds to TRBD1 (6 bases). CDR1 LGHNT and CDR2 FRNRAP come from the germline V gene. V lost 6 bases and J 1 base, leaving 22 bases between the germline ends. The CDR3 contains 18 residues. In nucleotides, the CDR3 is TGTGCTAGTGGCCCCCCTCCGGGACACACCGAGAGCAATCAGCCCCAGCATTTT. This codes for CASGPPPGHTESNQPQHF.

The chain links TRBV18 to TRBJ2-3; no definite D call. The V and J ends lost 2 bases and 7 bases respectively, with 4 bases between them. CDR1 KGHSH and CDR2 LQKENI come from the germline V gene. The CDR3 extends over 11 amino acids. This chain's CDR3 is CASSPTNTQYF. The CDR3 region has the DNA TGTGCCAGCTCACCAACAAATACGCAGTATTTT.

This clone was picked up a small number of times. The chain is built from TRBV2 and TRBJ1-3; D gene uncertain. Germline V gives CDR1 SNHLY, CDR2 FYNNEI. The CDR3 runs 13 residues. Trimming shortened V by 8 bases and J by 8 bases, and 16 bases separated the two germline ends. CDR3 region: CASALAGYDTIYF. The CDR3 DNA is TGTGCCAGCGCTCTGGCGGGTTACGACACCATATATTTT.

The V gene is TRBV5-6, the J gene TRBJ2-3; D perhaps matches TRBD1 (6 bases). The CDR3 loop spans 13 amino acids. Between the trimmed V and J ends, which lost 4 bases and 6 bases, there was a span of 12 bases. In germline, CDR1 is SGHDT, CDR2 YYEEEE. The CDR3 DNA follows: TGTGCCAGCAGCCAAACTAGGGGGGATACGCAGTATTTT. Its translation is CASSQTRGDTQYF.

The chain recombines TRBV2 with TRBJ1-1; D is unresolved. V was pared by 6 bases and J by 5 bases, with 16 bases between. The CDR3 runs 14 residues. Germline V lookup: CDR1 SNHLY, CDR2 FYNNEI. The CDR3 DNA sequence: TGTGCCAGCAGCGAATGGAGCAACGTGACTGAAGCTTTCTTT. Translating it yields CASSEWSNVTEAFF.

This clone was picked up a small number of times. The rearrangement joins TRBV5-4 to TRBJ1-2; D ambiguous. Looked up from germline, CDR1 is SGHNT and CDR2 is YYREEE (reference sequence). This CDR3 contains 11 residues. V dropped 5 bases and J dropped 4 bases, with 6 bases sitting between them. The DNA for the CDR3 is TGTGCCAGCAGGGACTTCTATGGCTACACCTTC. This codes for CASRDFYGYTF. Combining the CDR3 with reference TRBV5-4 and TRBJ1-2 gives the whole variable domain ETGVTQSPTHLIKTRGQQVTLRCSSQSGHNTVSWYQQALGQGPQFIFQYYREEENGRGNFPPRFSGLQFPNYSSELNVNALELDDSALYLCASRDFYGYTFGSGTRLTVV.

The CDR3 nucleotides are TGTGCCAGCAGCCGTGTCGGCCCCGGCAGGCATGAGCAGTTCTTC. It codes for CASSRVGPGRHEQFF. The chain couples TRBV7-6 to TRBJ2-1, with D uncertain. This CDR3 region has 15 residues. The germline gives CDR1 SGHVS, CDR2 FNYEAQ. Between the trimmed V and J ends, which lost 5 bases and 8 bases, there was a span of 19 bases.

DNA for the CDR3: TGTGCCAGTAGATACCCCCCGAGACAGGGTCTGAACTATGGCTACACCTTC. It is translated as CASRYPPRQGLNYGYTF. The rearrangement joins TRBV19 to TRBJ1-2, with 7 bases fitting TRBD1. The V segment lost 6 bases and the J segment 2 bases; nucleotides outside the gene matches: 15. From germline, CDR1 is LNHDA and CDR2 SQIVND (reference sequence). The CDR3 has 17 residues.

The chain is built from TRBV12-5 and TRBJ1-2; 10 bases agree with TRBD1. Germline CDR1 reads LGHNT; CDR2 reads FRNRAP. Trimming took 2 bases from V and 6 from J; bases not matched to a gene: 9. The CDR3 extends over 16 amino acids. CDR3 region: CASGLWTGGLTDGYTF. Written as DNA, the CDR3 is TGTGCTAGTGGTTTGTGGACAGGGGGGCTTACGGATGGCTACACCTTC.

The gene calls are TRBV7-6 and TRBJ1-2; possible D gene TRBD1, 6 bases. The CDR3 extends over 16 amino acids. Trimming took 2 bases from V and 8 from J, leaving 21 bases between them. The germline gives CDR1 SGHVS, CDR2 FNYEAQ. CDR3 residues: CASSLFAGEGSRGYTF. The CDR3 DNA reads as TGTGCCAGCAGCTTATTTGCAGGGGAGGGTTCAAGGGGCTACACCTTC.

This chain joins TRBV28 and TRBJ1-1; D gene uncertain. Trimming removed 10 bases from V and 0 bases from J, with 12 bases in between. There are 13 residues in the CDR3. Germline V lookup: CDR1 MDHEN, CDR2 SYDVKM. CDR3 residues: CAIHSAVNTEAFF. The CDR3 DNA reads TGTGCCATCCATTCGGCGGTGAACACTGAAGCTTTCTTT.

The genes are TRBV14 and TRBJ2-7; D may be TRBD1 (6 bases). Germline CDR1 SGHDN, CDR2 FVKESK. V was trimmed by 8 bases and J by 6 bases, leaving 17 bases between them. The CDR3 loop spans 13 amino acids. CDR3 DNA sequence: TGTGCCAGCGGCACAGGGATTAGGGGCGAGCAGTACTTC. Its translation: CASGTGIRGEQYF.

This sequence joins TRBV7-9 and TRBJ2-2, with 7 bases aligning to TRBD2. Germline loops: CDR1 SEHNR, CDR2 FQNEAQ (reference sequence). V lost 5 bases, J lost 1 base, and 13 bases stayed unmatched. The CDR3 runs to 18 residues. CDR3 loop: CASSTSRGLAENTGELFF. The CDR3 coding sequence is TGTGCCAGCAGCACCAGCCGCGGGCTAGCGGAGAACACCGGGGAGCTGTTTTTT. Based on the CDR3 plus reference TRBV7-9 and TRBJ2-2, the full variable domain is DTGVSQNPRHKITKRGQNVTFRCDPISEHNRLYWYRQTLGQGPEFLTYFQNEAQLEKSRLLSDRFSAERPKGSFSTLEIQRTEQGDSAMYLCASSTSRGLAENTGELFFGEGSRLTVL.

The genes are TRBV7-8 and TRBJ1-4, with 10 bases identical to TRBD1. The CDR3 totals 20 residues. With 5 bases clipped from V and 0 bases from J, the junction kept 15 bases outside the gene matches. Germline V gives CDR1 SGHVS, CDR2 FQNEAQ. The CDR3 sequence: CASSPPQDRGEGATNEKLFF. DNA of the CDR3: TGTGCCAGCAGCCCACCCCAGGACAGGGGGGAGGGCGCAACTAATGAAAAACTGTTTTTT.

This chain's CDR3 is CASSLCRVSETQYF. CDR3 in DNA: TGCGCCAGCAGCTTGTGCAGGGTGTCAGAGACCCAGTACTTC. The V and J genes are TRBV5-1 and TRBJ2-5, with a possible D match to TRBD1 (5 bases). V dropped 1 base and J dropped 4 bases, with 11 bases sitting between them. CDR1 and CDR2 (germline): SGHRS, YFSETQ. The CDR3 totals 14 residues.

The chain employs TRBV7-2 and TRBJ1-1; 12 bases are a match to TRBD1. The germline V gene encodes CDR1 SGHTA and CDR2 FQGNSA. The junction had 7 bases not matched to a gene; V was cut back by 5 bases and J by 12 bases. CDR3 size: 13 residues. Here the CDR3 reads CASSTGTGGLSFF. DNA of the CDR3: TGTGCCAGCAGCACCGGGACAGGGGGCTTATCTTTCTTT.

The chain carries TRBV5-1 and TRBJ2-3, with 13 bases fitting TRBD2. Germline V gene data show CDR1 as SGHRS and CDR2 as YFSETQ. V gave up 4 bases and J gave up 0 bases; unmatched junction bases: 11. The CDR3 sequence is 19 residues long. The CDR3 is CASSPNPGLAGISTDTQYF. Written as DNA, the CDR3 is TGCGCCAGCAGCCCTAACCCGGGACTAGCGGGGATTAGCACAGATACGCAGTATTTT.

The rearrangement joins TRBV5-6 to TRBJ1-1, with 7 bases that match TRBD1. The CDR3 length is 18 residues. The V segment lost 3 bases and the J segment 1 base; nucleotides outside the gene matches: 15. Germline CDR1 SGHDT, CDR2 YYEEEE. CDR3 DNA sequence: TGTGCCAGCAGCTACACAAAGTACTCCGGGACAGAGAACACTGAAGCTTTCTTT. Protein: CASSYTKYSGTENTEAFF.

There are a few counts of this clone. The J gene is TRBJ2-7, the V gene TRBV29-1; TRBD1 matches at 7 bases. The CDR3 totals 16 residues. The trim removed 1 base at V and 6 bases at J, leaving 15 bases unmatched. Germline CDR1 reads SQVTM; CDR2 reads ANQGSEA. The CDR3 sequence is CSVEVPPTGEAGEQYF. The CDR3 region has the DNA TGCAGCGTTGAAGTTCCCCCTACAGGGGAAGCTGGCGAGCAGTACTTC.

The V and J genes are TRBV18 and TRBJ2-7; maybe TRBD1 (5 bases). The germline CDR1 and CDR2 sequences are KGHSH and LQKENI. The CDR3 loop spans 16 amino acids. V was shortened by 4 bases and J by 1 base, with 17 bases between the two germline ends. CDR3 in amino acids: CASSLHNRSWSYEQYF. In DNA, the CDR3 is TGTGCCAGCTCACTCCACAACAGGTCGTGGTCCTACGAGCAGTACTTC.